This TCR beta chain was found in a study of early T cells in non-severe SARS-CoV-2 infection. Study-wide background: Sequencing of bulk RNA from unsorted whole blood was done, without chain pairing. Points from the study as a whole: Private and CD4 specificities were missed by VDJdb matching, which favored anti-spike CD8 responses.

TCRdb independently ran MiXCR on the 5' RACE reads; one entry per CDR3 protein. The table shows 50,000 to 65,000 distinct CDR3 sequences, with 11% occurring only once. There are many counts of this clonotype. The target antigen is unknown. The length of the CDR3 is 14 residues. Germline V gene sequence: CDR1 MDHEN, CDR2 SYDVKM. The germline V and J ends were trimmed by 5 bases and 7 bases, with 15 bases remaining between them. The chain carries TRBV28 and TRBJ2-4; D is possibly TRBD2 (7 bases). The sequenced sample was whole blood, obtained at baseline. The TCR comes from an adult who was a healthcare worker with PCR-confirmed SARS-CoV-2 infection or an uninfected control (not recorded which). CDR3 in amino acids: CASSPPGGLNIQYF. The CDR3 DNA sequence: TGTGCCAGCAGTCCCCCGGGGGGCCTTAACATTCAGTACTTC.